Presented here are 24 T cell receptor beta chains from one specimen sequenced in a study of PD-1 blockade in classical Hodgkin lymphoma. The data were produced by immunoSEQ multiplex PCR, yet TCRdb's version contains in-frame clones alone and is incomplete. The repertoire has 20,000 to 25,000 clones, approximately 80% of them found once; the top ten carry 7.2%. Time point of the sample: cycle 4 day 1 (C4D1), after 6 weeks of nivolumab. Every patient relapsed after autologous stem cell transplantation, and brentuximab vedotin exposure varied. The sample was peripheral blood mononuclear cells (PBMCs), taken before the fourth cycle of nivolumab. The receptor set was obtained from a human donor with classical Hodgkin lymphoma.

The CDR3 DNA is TGCGCCAGCAGCCCCCTCGTCGAGACCTACGAGCAGTACTTC. Translated: CASSPLVETYEQYF. The chain links TRBV5-1 to TRBJ2-7; D is uncertain. The ends were cut back, 4 bases at V and 2 bases at J, with 13 bases in the middle. This CDR3 comprises 14 residues. CDR1 is SGHRS, CDR2 YFSETQ, per germline.

This sequence joins TRBV5-6 and TRBJ2-7; D is unresolved. Trimming cost V 1 base and J 4 bases, with 12 bases left between them. This CDR3 is built from 14 residues. Germline V gene sequence: CDR1 SGHDT, CDR2 YYEEEE. The CDR3 here is CASSLIGRGYEQYF. The CDR3 bases are TGTGCCAGCAGCTTGATCGGCCGAGGATACGAGCAGTACTTC.

This clone has only one observation. The rearrangement joins TRBV27 to TRBJ1-1; D unclear. Looked up from germline, CDR1 is MNHEY and CDR2 is SMNVEV (reference sequence). This CDR3 region has 13 residues. V gave up 7 bases and J gave up 3 bases, with 12 bases separating them. CDR3 DNA sequence: TGTGCCAGCACCTTGGGAGGATACACTGAAGCTTTCTTT. Translation gives CASTLGGYTEAFF.

The chain uses TRBV5-1 and TRBJ2-1, with D perhaps matching TRBD2 (5 bases). Germline assignment: CDR1 SGHRS and CDR2 YFSETQ. The CDR3 is 16 amino acids. V was pared by 3 bases and J by 3 bases, with 16 bases between. CDR3 sequence (DNA): TGCGCCAGCAGCTCGGGGAATAGCTTCTACTACAATGAGCAGTTCTTC. This gives the protein CASSSGNSFYYNEQFF.

The chain uses TRBV5-1 and TRBJ2-7; no clear D. The V and J ends lost 1 base and 0 bases respectively, with 11 bases between them. The CDR3 is 15 amino acids. The germline CDR1 and CDR2 sequences are SGHRS and YFSETQ. Written as DNA, the CDR3 is TGCGCCAGCAGCTTGAGGGCAGTTCCCTCCTACGAGCAGTACTTC. Its protein product is CASSLRAVPSYEQYF. The full variable domain, its missing parts supplied by reference TRBV5-1 and TRBJ2-7, is KAGVTQTPRYLIKTRGQQVTLSCSPISGHRSVSWYQQTPGQGLQFLFEYFSETQRNKGNFPGRFSGRQFSNSRSEMNVSTLELGDSALYLCASSLRAVPSYEQYFGPGTRLTVT.

This chain links TRBV15 with TRBJ2-7; 9 bases align to TRBD2. The CDR3 spans 17 residues. Per germline, CDR1 LNHNV and CDR2 YYDKDF (reference sequence). V was pared by 0 bases and J by 6 bases, with 12 bases of the junction left unmatched. For the CDR3, the DNA is TGTGCCACCAGCAGAGATGTGGCTAGCGGGGCCGTGGGCGAGCAGTACTTC. Translated: CATSRDVASGAVGEQYF.

The chain links TRBV5-1 to TRBJ1-6, with D tentatively TRBD1 (6 bases). There are 14 residues in the CDR3. The V gene lost 0 bases and the J gene lost 10 bases, with 11 bases spanning the gap. Germline V gene lookup returns CDR1 SGHRS and CDR2 YFSETQ. CDR3 DNA: TGCGCCAGCAGCTTGGAAACAGGGTACTCACCCCTCCACTTT. It translates to CASSLETGYSPLHF. The full variable domain, its missing parts supplied by reference TRBV5-1 and TRBJ1-6, is KAGVTQTPRYLIKTRGQQVTLSCSPISGHRSVSWYQQTPGQGLQFLFEYFSETQRNKGNFPGRFSGRQFSNSRSEMNVSTLELGDSALYLCASSLETGYSPLHFGNGTRLTVT.

CDR3 region: CATPFIKGSYNEQFF. CDR3 DNA: TGTGCCACCCCGTTTATCAAGGGCTCCTACAATGAGCAGTTCTTC. The rearrangement joins TRBV6-4 to TRBJ2-1, with D unclear. Germline V gene sequence: CDR1 MRHNA, CDR2 SNTAGT. V lost 10 bases and J lost 0, with 16 bases in between. The CDR3 runs 15 residues.

The chain has TRBV27 and TRBJ2-3; 7 positions agree with TRBD1. The CDR3 has 18 residues. The germline V gene has CDR1 MNHEY and CDR2 SMNVEV (reference sequence). V dropped 5 bases and J dropped 4; count of bases not matched to a gene: 18. DNA of the CDR3: TGTGCCAGCAGTGTACTAGGGGGCTCCCTATCTACTCCAGATACGCAGTATTTT. It specifies CASSVLGGSLSTPDTQYF.

V usage is TRBV18 and J usage is TRBJ2-3, with D possibly matching TRBD2 (6 bases). V was trimmed by 1 base and J by 4 bases, leaving 12 bases between them. Germline V CDR1 and CDR2: KGHSH, LQKENI. CDR3 size: 15 residues. Here the CDR3 DNA reads TGTGCCAGCTCACCACTTTCCGGGGGTGCAGATACGCAGTATTTT. This codes for CASSPLSGGADTQYF.

The chain links TRBV2 to TRBJ2-7; D may be TRBD1 (5 bases). Trimming took 7 bases from V and 2 from J, leaving 15 bases between them. The CDR3 has 14 residues. Germline CDR1 is SNHLY and CDR2 is FYNNEI. CDR3 residues: CASTLTRTTYEQYF. The CDR3 DNA reads as TGTGCCAGCACCCTGACGAGGACAACCTACGAGCAGTACTTC.

Written as DNA, the CDR3 is TGTGCCAGCAGCCTACAGACGGCCGGGGAGCTGTTTTTT. Encoded protein: CASSLQTAGELFF. The rearrangement links TRBV7-3 to TRBJ2-2; D not certain. Germline CDR1 and CDR2: SGHTA and FQGTGA. Trimming pared 5 bases from V and 6 bases from J, leaving 10 bases between. The CDR3 is 13 amino acids.

This chain joins TRBV7-8 and TRBJ1-5; 7 nucleotides agree with TRBD1. V was clipped by 1 base and J by 3 bases; unmatched bases: 6. Germline CDR1 and CDR2: SGHVS and FQNEAQ. The CDR3 has 16 amino acids. The CDR3 DNA reads as TGTGCCAGCAGCTTAGTTGTAGGGGGCCTCAATCAGCCCCAGCATTTT. As protein: CASSLVVGGLNQPQHF.

In regard to this clone: This same CDR3 is encoded by further DNA sequences in the sample. For the CDR3, the DNA is TGTGCCAGCAGCTTATCGGGACAGGGAGGAGGCTACACCTTC. Amino acids: CASSLSGQGGGYTF. The chain uses TRBV7-9 and TRBJ1-2; TRBD1 aligns across 9 bases. V lost 2 bases and J lost 8; bases outside the gene matches: 6. Germline lookup yields CDR1 SEHNR and CDR2 FQNEAQ (reference sequence). The CDR3 loop spans 14 amino acids.

The chain recombines TRBV4-1 with TRBJ2-5; 8 bases align to TRBD1. The CDR3 runs to 17 residues. The germline gives CDR1 MGHRA, CDR2 YSYEKL. V shed 2 bases and J 7 bases; nucleotides not matched to a gene: 15. The CDR3 DNA sequence: TGCGCCAGCAGCCAAACCCCAGGGGGCTCAAACTCGGTGACCCAGTACTTC. This encodes CASSQTPGGSNSVTQYF.

V and J are TRBV5-1 and TRBJ2-2; D possibly corresponds to TRBD2 (5 bases). Germline V gene sequence: CDR1 SGHRS, CDR2 YFSETQ. V lost 9 bases to trimming and J lost 3 bases, with 15 bases between them. The CDR3 loop spans 14 amino acids. Written as DNA, the CDR3 is TGCGCCAACCGACTAAACCCCGACACCGGGGAGCTGTTTTTT. This translates into CANRLNPDTGELFF.

This chain links TRBV21-1 with TRBJ2-7; the tabulated D call, TRBD2, remains unverified against the DNA. TRBV21-1 is recorded as a pseudogene. This CDR3 has 17 residues. For the CDR3, the DNA is TGTGCCAGCAGCCCTCGGACTAGCGGGGGGGCCGCCTACGAGCAGTACTTC. Translation gives CASSPRTSGGAAYEQYF.

This chain connects TRBV15 to TRBJ2-2; 7 bases match TRBD2. With V trimmed by 3 bases and J by 0 bases, 7 bases remained unmatched. CDR1 is LNHNV, CDR2 YYDKDF, per germline (reference sequence). The CDR3 consists of 17 residues. The CDR3 loop is CATSSGEGQANTGELFF. The CDR3 nucleotides are TGTGCCACCAGCAGCGGGGAGGGCCAGGCGAACACCGGGGAGCTGTTTTTT. Complete variable domain (other parts from reference TRBV15 and TRBJ2-2): DAMVIQNPRYQVTQFGKPVTLSCSQTLNHNVMYWYQQKSSQAPKLLFHYYDKDFNNEADTPDNFQSRRPNTSFCFLDIRSPGLGDTAMYLCATSSGEGQANTGELFFGEGSRLTVL.

This chain connects TRBV7-9 to TRBJ1-5, with D unclear. The CDR3 sequence is 14 residues long. The germline gives CDR1 SEHNR, CDR2 FQNEAQ (reference sequence). Trimming took 2 bases from V and 11 from J, leaving 16 bases between them. Here the CDR3 reads CASSLRHALDTQHF. The CDR3 DNA reads as TGTGCCAGCAGCTTACGTCACGCCCTCGACACCCAGCATTTT.

The chain is built from TRBV6-5 and TRBJ2-7; the D is unclear. The CDR3 loop spans 14 amino acids. V lost 5 bases and J lost 4, with 15 bases in between. The germline gives CDR1 MNHEY, CDR2 SVGAGI. The CDR3 coding sequence is TGTGCCAGCAGTAGGGCAGTCCCCTCTTACGAGCAGTACTTC. Its translation is CASSRAVPSYEQYF.

The sample holds a few counts of this clone. The chain employs TRBV6-5 and TRBJ1-2, with 8 bases identical to TRBD1. The CDR3 has 13 amino acids. Trimming cost V 6 bases and J 3 bases; bases outside gene matches: 3. Germline V gene data show CDR1 as MNHEY and CDR2 as SVGAGI. CDR3 DNA sequence: TGTGCCAGCAGCCTACAGGGGGACTATGGCTACACCTTC. This gives the protein CASSLQGDYGYTF.

The genes are TRBV30 and TRBJ2-6; D gene ambiguous. This CDR3 spans 14 amino acids. Looked up from germline, CDR1 is GTSNPN and CDR2 is SVGIG (reference sequence). The V end lost 1 base, the J end lost 1 base, and 5 bases lay between the germline ends. CDR3 in amino acids: CAWSAVSGANVLTF. The CDR3 DNA follows: TGTGCCTGGAGTGCAGTTTCTGGGGCCAACGTCCTGACTTTC.

The chain recombines TRBV15 with TRBJ1-4; 8 bases are a match to TRBD1. Germline V gene data show CDR1 as LNHNV and CDR2 as YYDKDF (reference sequence). The CDR3 has 16 residues. Trimming at V came to 1 base and at J to 5 bases, leaving 6 bases not matched to a gene. The CDR3 spells CATSRGGTGGNEKLFF. The DNA for the CDR3 is TGTGCCACCAGCAGAGGGGGAACAGGGGGGAATGAAAAACTGTTTTTT.

The CDR3 loop is CASSEAIGGAHIQYF. In nucleotides, the CDR3 is TGTGCCAGCAGTGAAGCAATCGGGGGGGCACACATTCAGTACTTC. The chain recombines TRBV2 with TRBJ2-4; TRBD2 matches at 8 bases. This CDR3 has 15 amino acids. CDR1 is SNHLY and CDR2 is FYNNEI in the germline V gene. The ends lost 0 bases at V and 8 bases at J; junction bases unmatched: 6.